The 29 T cell receptor beta chains given below trace back to one sample, sequenced in a study of T cells after yellow fever vaccination. TCRdb reprocessed the 5' RACE reads with MiXCR, giving one entry per CDR3 protein. The table includes some 120,000 distinct CDR3 sequences, roughly 8.2% detected once. Sequenced material: CD8+ T cells sorted from PBMCs, taken on the day of the yellow fever booster vaccination. The receptor source for this set is a man aged 18 to 29 who received the YFV17D yellow fever vaccine.

In this sample, this clonotype turned up many times. J is TRBJ2-1 and V is TRBV9, with D possibly being TRBD1 (5 bases). Germline V gene sequence: CDR1 SGDLS, CDR2 YYNGEE. V lost 3 bases to trimming and J lost 10 bases, with 8 bases between them. This CDR3 is built from 11 residues. CDR3 in amino acids: CASSDRQEQFF. The CDR3 DNA follows: TGTGCCAGCAGCGATCGACAGGAGCAGTTCTTC.

The rearrangement joins TRBV6-2 or TRBV6-3 to TRBJ2-1, with 7 nucleotides matching TRBD2. The germline V gene encodes CDR1 MNHEY and CDR2 SVGEGT. This CDR3 contains 15 residues. Trimming at V came to 0 bases and at J to 2 bases, leaving 1 base not matched to a gene. This CDR3 reads CASSYSTSAYNEQFF. The DNA of the CDR3 is TGTGCCAGCAGTTACTCTACTAGCGCCTACAATGAGCAGTTCTTC.

The rearrangement joins TRBV7-9 to TRBJ2-1; D might be TRBD1 (7 bases). The CDR3 extends over 16 amino acids. The V gene's germline CDR1 is SEHNR and CDR2 FQNEAQ (reference sequence). Trimming pared 1 base from V and 7 bases from J, leaving 17 bases between. The CDR3 bases are TGTGCCAGCAGCTTAGTCAGACAGGGAGGTTGGAATGAGCAGTTCTTC. Translated, it gives CASSLVRQGGWNEQFF.

The sample holds a few counts of this clonotype. The V and J genes are TRBV6-2 or TRBV6-3 and TRBJ1-1; TRBD1 is a possible D gene (6 bases). Germline V gives CDR1 MNHEY, CDR2 SVGEGT. CDR3 size: 13 residues. Trimming stripped 7 bases from V and 1 base from J, with 10 bases between. The CDR3 sequence: CASTPGANTEAFF. CDR3 sequence (DNA): TGTGCCAGCACCCCAGGGGCGAACACTGAAGCTTTCTTT.

This chain joins TRBV6-4 and TRBJ2-1, with 7 bases fitting TRBD1. The CDR3 loop spans 15 amino acids. The germline gives CDR1 MRHNA, CDR2 SNTAGT. The V segment lost 8 bases and the J segment 0 bases; nucleotides outside the gene matches: 7. The CDR3 here is CASALGQSSYNEQFF. Written as DNA, the CDR3 is TGTGCCAGCGCCTTGGGACAGAGCTCCTACAATGAGCAGTTCTTC.

The table lists this clonotype with a few counts. The CDR3 reads CASSPGVYEQYF. The CDR3 DNA reads TGTGCCAGTAGTCCAGGCGTTTACGAGCAGTACTTC. This chain uses TRBV19 with TRBJ2-7; D is uncertain. The V and J ends lost 5 bases and 4 bases respectively, with 9 bases between them. The germline V gene encodes CDR1 LNHDA and CDR2 SQIVND (reference sequence). This CDR3 is built from 12 residues.

This chain uses TRBV20-1 with TRBJ2-4; D may correspond to TRBD1 or TRBD2 (5 bases each). Germline loops: CDR1 DFQATT, CDR2 SNEGSKA (reference sequence). Trimming removed 3 bases at V and 9 bases at J, with 12 bases between. The CDR3 totals 12 residues. The CDR3 spells CSARGQGRIQYF. The CDR3 DNA follows: TGCAGTGCTAGGGGGCAGGGACGCATTCAGTACTTC.

The table lists this clonotype with a few counts. This chain uses TRBV27 with TRBJ2-1; the match to TRBD1 covers 9 bases. The V gene end was trimmed by 6 bases and the J gene end by 7 bases; junction bases not matched to a gene: 10. This CDR3 contains 15 residues. CDR1 MNHEY and CDR2 SMNVEV come from the germline V gene (reference sequence). Here the CDR3 reads CASRQPGQGGNEQFF. Here the CDR3 DNA reads TGTGCCAGCAGACAACCGGGACAGGGTGGAAATGAGCAGTTCTTC.

The chain combines TRBV19 with TRBJ1-1; perhaps TRBD1 as D (5 bases). The V end lost 8 bases, the J end lost 0 bases, and 10 bases lay between the germline ends. The CDR3 has 13 residues. CDR1 is LNHDA, CDR2 SQIVND, per germline (reference sequence). CDR3 sequence reads: CASSRDLNTEAFF. The CDR3 nucleotides read TGTGCCAGTTCCAGGGACCTGAACACTGAAGCTTTCTTT. Drawing the rest from reference TRBV19 and TRBJ1-1, the complete variable domain is DGGITQSPKYLFRKEGQNVTLSCEQNLNHDAMYWYRQDPGQGLRLIYYSQIVNDFQKGDIAEGYSVSREKKESFPLTVTSAQKNPTAFYLCASSRDLNTEAFFGQGTRLTVV.

The chain employs TRBV4-3 and TRBJ1-5, with TRBD1 identical over 8 bases. The trim removed 3 bases at V and 4 bases at J, leaving 11 bases unmatched. Per the germline V gene, CDR1 is LGHNA and CDR2 is YSLEER. This CDR3 has 17 amino acids. DNA of the CDR3: TGCGCCAGCAGCCAGGGGGTGACAGGGGCAAGGAATCAGCCCCAGCATTTT. This codes for CASSQGVTGARNQPQHF.

This clonotype was seen at least ten times. The rearrangement joins TRBV20-1 to TRBJ2-7, with 7 bases fitting TRBD1. Germline V gives CDR1 DFQATT, CDR2 SNEGSKA (reference sequence). The length of the CDR3 is 15 residues. V lost 1 base and J lost 5; bases outside the gene matches: 11. The CDR3 loop is CSARAQTGWSDEQYF. The CDR3 DNA reads TGCAGTGCTAGAGCCCAGACAGGGTGGTCGGACGAGCAGTACTTC.

The chain couples TRBV30 to TRBJ2-5; 11 bases are a match to TRBD2. CDR3 length: 15 amino acids. V shed 3 bases and J 5 bases; nucleotides not matched to a gene: 8. CDR1 GTSNPN and CDR2 SVGIG come from the germline V gene (reference sequence). This CDR3 reads CAWSAGTSGWETQYF. DNA for the CDR3: TGTGCCTGGAGCGCCGGGACTAGCGGCTGGGAGACCCAGTACTTC.

V gene TRBV12-3 or TRBV12-4 combines with J gene TRBJ1-4, with 8 bases matching TRBD1. J gave up 12 bases and V 4 bases, and 10 bases lay outside the gene matches. This CDR3 has 14 residues. This chain's CDR3 is CASSWTGTAEELFF. CDR3 nucleotides: TGTGCCAGCAGTTGGACAGGGACAGCCGAGGAACTGTTTTTT.

This clonotype has more than one count but fewer than ten. The gene calls are TRBV6-2 or TRBV6-3 and TRBJ2-7; no definite D call. The CDR3 is made up of 12 amino acids. V was shortened by 6 bases and J by 5 bases, with 11 bases between the two germline ends. The germline V gene has CDR1 MNHEY and CDR2 SVGEGT. CDR3 protein: CASSPRRNEQYV. The CDR3, as DNA: TGTGCCAGCAGCCCAAGACGGAACGAGCAGTACGTC.

The V and J genes are TRBV12-3 or TRBV12-4 and TRBJ2-1; D may correspond to TRBD1 or TRBD2 (5 bases each). This CDR3 contains 14 residues. Trimming left V 1 base short and J 5 bases short, with 9 bases between. The CDR3 protein is CASSLGGENNEQFF. CDR3 in DNA: TGTGCCAGCAGTTTAGGAGGGGAGAACAATGAGCAGTTCTTC.

This CDR3 reads CASSEWGTEAFF. The CDR3 DNA reads as TGTGCCAGCAGTGAATGGGGCACTGAAGCTTTCTTT. The chain uses TRBV25-1 and TRBJ1-1; no firm D call. The CDR3 consists of 12 residues. The V and J ends lost 1 base and 4 bases respectively, with 4 bases between them. Germline V gene data show CDR1 as MGHDK and CDR2 as SYGVNS.

V gene TRBV7-2 combines with J gene TRBJ2-3; 10 bases line up with TRBD1. Trimming cost V 2 bases and J 8 bases; bases outside gene matches: 7. In germline, CDR1 is SGHTA, CDR2 FQGNSA. This CDR3 has 15 residues. In DNA form, the CDR3 reads TGTGCCAGCAGCTTACGGGGACAGGGGTATGGTACGCAGTATTTT. Translated: CASSLRGQGYGTQYF.

This clonotype has just a few counts. The J gene is TRBJ1-5, the V gene TRBV6-1, with 7 bases matching TRBD1. V shed 2 bases and J 5 bases; nucleotides not matched to a gene: 12. Germline CDR1 reads MNHNS; CDR2 reads SASEGT. The CDR3 sequence is 17 residues long. The CDR3: CASSEKKGAGIDQPQHF. CDR3 in DNA: TGTGCCAGCAGTGAAAAAAAGGGGGCCGGGATAGATCAGCCCCAGCATTTT.

V usage is TRBV12-3 or TRBV12-4 and J usage is TRBJ2-2; TRBD1 is a possible D gene (5 bases). The V and J ends lost 7 bases and 1 base respectively, with 13 bases between them. The length of the CDR3 is 15 residues. CDR3 bases: TGTGCCAGCACTCCACTCAGGGAGAACACCGGGGAGCTGTTTTTT. It encodes CASTPLRENTGELFF.

This clonotype was recorded a few times. The rearrangement links TRBV28 to TRBJ2-1; 13 bases match TRBD2. Germline V gives CDR1 MDHEN, CDR2 SYDVKM. The V and J ends lost 2 bases and 9 bases, in that order; junction bases with no gene match: 7. This CDR3 is built from 16 residues. For the CDR3, the DNA is TGTGCCAGCAGTTTACTGAGGACTAGCGGGGGCGGTGAGCAGTTCTTC. As protein: CASSLLRTSGGGEQFF.

V is TRBV11-3 and J is TRBJ2-2; 7 bases match TRBD1. After removal of 10 bases from V and 0 bases from J, the junction contained 2 bases not matched to a gene. Germline values: CDR1 SGHNT, CDR2 YENEEA. CDR3 size: 13 residues. CDR3 residues: CATGTANTGELFF. CDR3 sequence (DNA): TGTGCCACCGGGACAGCGAACACCGGGGAGCTGTTTTTT.

This clonotype was seen a handful of times. V gene TRBV7-9 combines with J gene TRBJ2-1; 11 positions agree with TRBD1. The trim removed 1 base at V and 10 bases at J, leaving 6 bases unmatched. Germline V gene sequence: CDR1 SEHNR, CDR2 FQNEAQ (reference sequence). The CDR3 consists of 15 residues. CDR3: CASSLVGQGGPEQFF. The CDR3 DNA reads TGTGCCAGCAGCTTAGTGGGACAGGGGGGCCCAGAGCAGTTCTTC.

This clonotype was detected only a few times. This chain uses TRBV12-3 or TRBV12-4 with TRBJ2-2; TRBD1 matches at 10 bases. J lost 7 bases, V lost 6 bases, and 8 bases had no gene match. This CDR3 has 15 residues. CDR3 coding DNA: TGTGCCAGCAGGCCTGACAGGGGGCAGGGCGGGGAGCTGTTTTTT. It encodes CASRPDRGQGGELFF.

The chain uses TRBV9 and TRBJ2-2; 8 bases line up with TRBD1. CDR1 SGDLS and CDR2 YYNGEE come from the germline V gene. After removal of 4 bases from V and 2 bases from J, the junction contained 10 bases not matched to a gene. CDR3 length: 17 amino acids. This CDR3 reads CASSPHGGQVNTGELFF. For the CDR3, the DNA is TGTGCCAGCAGCCCTCACGGGGGACAGGTTAACACCGGGGAGCTGTTTTTT.

This clonotype was seen repeatedly, ten times or more. The J gene is TRBJ2-5, the V gene TRBV20-1; 7 nucleotides agree with TRBD2. J was trimmed by 3 bases and V by 6 bases; bases with no gene match: 13. The CDR3 totals 15 residues. Looked up from germline, CDR1 is DFQATT and CDR2 is SNEGSKA (reference sequence). The CDR3 protein is CSARGLSGGKETQYF. The CDR3 DNA follows: TGCAGTGCCCGGGGTCTTTCCGGGGGGAAAGAGACCCAGTACTTC.

This clonotype was seen a few times. This CDR3 reads CASITGRGPQETQYF. The CDR3 coding sequence is TGCGCCAGCATCACGGGAAGGGGCCCCCAAGAGACCCAGTACTTC. V is TRBV5-1 and J is TRBJ2-5; D is tentatively TRBD1 or TRBD2 (5 bases each). The CDR3 runs 15 residues. V lost 6 bases and J lost 1, with 16 bases in between. Germline V gene lookup returns CDR1 SGHRS and CDR2 YFSETQ.

This clonotype was seen more than once but under ten times. An end of the junction does not agree with germline; a read error may underlie this. The chain recombines TRBV6-5 with TRBJ2-1; D is possibly TRBD1 (6 bases). This CDR3 contains 14 residues. Germline V lookup: CDR1 MNHEY, CDR2 SVGAGI. CDR3 protein: CASTYVGAGNEQFF. The CDR3 region has the DNA TGTGCCAGCACTTACGTGGGGGCAGGGAATGAGCAGTTCTTC.

V gene TRBV29-1 combines with J gene TRBJ2-5; D gene uncertain. The CDR3 loop spans 13 amino acids. Trimming removed 1 base from V and 5 bases from J, with 11 bases in between. Per germline, CDR1 SQVTM and CDR2 ANQGSEA. The CDR3 DNA reads as TGCAGCGTTGAAGGCCCTGACTCGGAGACCCAGTACTTC. Its translation: CSVEGPDSETQYF.

This clonotype was counted only a few times. The chain carries TRBV5-1 and TRBJ2-1; 8 positions match TRBD1. J was trimmed by 7 bases and V by 4 bases; bases with no gene match: 10. Germline loops: CDR1 SGHRS, CDR2 YFSETQ. This CDR3 region has 15 residues. Here the CDR3 reads CASSLGQGSMNEQFF. As DNA, the CDR3 is TGCGCCAGCAGCCTCGGACAGGGAAGTATGAATGAGCAGTTCTTC. The full variable domain, its missing parts supplied by reference TRBV5-1 and TRBJ2-1, is KAGVTQTPRYLIKTRGQQVTLSCSPISGHRSVSWYQQTPGQGLQFLFEYFSETQRNKGNFPGRFSGRQFSNSRSEMNVSTLELGDSALYLCASSLGQGSMNEQFFGPGTRLTVL.